The table lists the clone carrying this T cell receptor beta chain with a few counts. The antigen is undetermined. This sample is part of a study of shared clonotypes between healthy human individuals. Looking at the study overall: Contributing individuals were a couple of females and three males aged 18 to 49.

Trimming pared 5 bases from V and 3 bases from J, leaving 11 bases between. This CDR3 comprises 13 residues. Per the germline V gene, CDR1 is SGHAT and CDR2 is FQNNGV. Notes on the study in general: How much donors shared clonotypes was expected to be affected by sequencing depth.

Donors were healthy HIV-negative adults without recent acute infections or vaccinations. Generated by immunoSEQ multiplex PCR, the TCRdb table keeps only in-frame clones and is missing some. The sample carries some 500,000 clones, roughly 78% recorded once. The sample comprised PBMCs. V usage is TRBV11-2 and J usage is TRBJ2-7; D is possibly TRBD1 (6 bases). This receptor was obtained from a woman in her 40s in good health. Some clones in this sample may be carry-over from other donors' samples. In nucleotides, the CDR3 is TGTGCCAGCAGCAATAGGGACAACTACGAGCAGTACTTC. It encodes CASSNRDNYEQYF.